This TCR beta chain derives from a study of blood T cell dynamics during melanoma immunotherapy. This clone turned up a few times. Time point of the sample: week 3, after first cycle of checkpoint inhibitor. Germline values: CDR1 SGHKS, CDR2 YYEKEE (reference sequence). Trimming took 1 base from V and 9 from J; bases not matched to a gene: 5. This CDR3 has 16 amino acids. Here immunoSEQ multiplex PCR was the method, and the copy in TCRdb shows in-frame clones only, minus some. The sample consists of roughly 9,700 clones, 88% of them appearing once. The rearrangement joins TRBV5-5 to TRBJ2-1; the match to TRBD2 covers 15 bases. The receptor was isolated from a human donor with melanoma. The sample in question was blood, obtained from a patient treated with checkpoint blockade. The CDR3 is CASSLMGLAGGGEQFF. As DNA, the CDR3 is TGTGCCAGCAGCTTGATGGGACTAGCGGGAGGAGGTGAGCAGTTCTTC.